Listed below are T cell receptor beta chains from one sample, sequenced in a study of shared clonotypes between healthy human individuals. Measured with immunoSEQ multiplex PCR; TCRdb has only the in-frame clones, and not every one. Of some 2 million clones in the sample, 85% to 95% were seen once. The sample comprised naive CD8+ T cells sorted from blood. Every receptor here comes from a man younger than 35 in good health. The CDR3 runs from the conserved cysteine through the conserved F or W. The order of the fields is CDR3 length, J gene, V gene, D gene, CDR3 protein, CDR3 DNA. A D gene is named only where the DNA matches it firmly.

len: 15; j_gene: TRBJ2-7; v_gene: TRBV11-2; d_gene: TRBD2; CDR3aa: CASSLESGGYYEQYF; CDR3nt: TGTGCCAGCAGCTTAGAAAGCGGGGGTTACTACGAGCAGTACTTC
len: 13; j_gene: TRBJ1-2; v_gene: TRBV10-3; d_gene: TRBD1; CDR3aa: CAISGGTAYGYTF; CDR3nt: TGTGCCATCAGTGGAGGGACAGCCTATGGCTACACCTTC
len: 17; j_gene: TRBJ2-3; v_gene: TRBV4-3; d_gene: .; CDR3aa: CASSQDRGLPSTDTQYF; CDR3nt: TGCGCCAGCAGCCAAGATCGTGGTCTCCCTAGCACAGATACGCAGTATTTT
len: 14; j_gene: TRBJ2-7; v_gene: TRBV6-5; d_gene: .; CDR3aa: CASRPQPRPYEQYF; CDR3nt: TGTGCCAGCAGGCCACAGCCAAGGCCCTACGAGCAGTACTTC
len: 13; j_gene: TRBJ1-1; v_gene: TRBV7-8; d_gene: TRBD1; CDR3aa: CASSLVRGRVAFF; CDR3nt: TGTGCCAGCAGCTTAGTCAGGGGGCGTGTAGCTTTCTTT
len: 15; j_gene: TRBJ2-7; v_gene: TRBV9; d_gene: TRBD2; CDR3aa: CASSSAGLAGHEQYF; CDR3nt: TGTGCCAGCAGCTCCGCGGGACTAGCGGGACACGAGCAGTACTTC
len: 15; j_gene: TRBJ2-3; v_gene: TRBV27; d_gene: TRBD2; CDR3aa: CASSPTSGLWDTQYF; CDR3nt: TGTGCCAGCAGTCCCACTAGCGGCCTTTGGGATACGCAGTATTTT
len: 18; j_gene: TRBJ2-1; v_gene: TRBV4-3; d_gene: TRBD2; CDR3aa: CASSQEAVAGSSYNEQFF; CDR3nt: TGCGCCAGCAGCCAAGAAGCGGTAGCGGGTAGCTCCTACAATGAGCAGTTCTTC
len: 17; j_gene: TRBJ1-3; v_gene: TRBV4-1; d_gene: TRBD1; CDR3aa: CASSQVWTGGPGNTIYF; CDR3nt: TGCGCCAGCAGCCAAGTGTGGACAGGGGGCCCTGGAAACACCATATATTTT
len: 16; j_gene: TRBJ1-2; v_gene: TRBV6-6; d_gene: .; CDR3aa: CATITRGTTENPKDTF; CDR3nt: TGTGCCACCATCACGAGGGGGACAACGGAAAACCCTAAGGACACCTTC
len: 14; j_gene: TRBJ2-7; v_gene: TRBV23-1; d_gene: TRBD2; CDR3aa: CARPGPSGAYEQYF; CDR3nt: TGCGCCCGTCCCGGGCCTAGCGGGGCCTACGAGCAGTACTTC
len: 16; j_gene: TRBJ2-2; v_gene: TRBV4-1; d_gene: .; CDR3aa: CASSLPPGGNTGELFF; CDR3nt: TGCGCCAGCAGCTTACCCCCAGGCGGGAACACCGGGGAGCTGTTTTTT
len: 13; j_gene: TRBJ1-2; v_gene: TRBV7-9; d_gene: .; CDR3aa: CASSLGAGYGYTF; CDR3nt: TGTGCCAGCAGCTTAGGAGCGGGCTATGGCTACACCTTC
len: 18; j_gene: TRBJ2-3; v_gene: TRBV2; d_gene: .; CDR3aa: CASSHSGGREPITDTQYF; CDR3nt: TGTGCCAGCAGCCATAGCGGAGGGCGGGAACCGATCACAGATACGCAGTATTTT
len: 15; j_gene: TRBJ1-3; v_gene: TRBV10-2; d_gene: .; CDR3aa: CASSEGPSSGNTIYF; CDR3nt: TGCGCCAGCAGTGAAGGCCCGAGCTCTGGAAACACCATATATTTT